This TCR beta chain was observed in a study of somatic mutations in cytotoxic T cells in rheumatoid arthritis. Study-wide results and caveats: For CD8+ T-cell clonality, rheumatoid arthritis patients and age-matched healthy controls did not differ significantly.

The CDR3 loop spans 15 amino acids. V was pared by 3 bases and J by 5 bases, with 6 bases of the junction left unmatched. Germline CDR1 and CDR2: SEHNR and FQNEAQ (reference sequence). Comments on this clone: The antigen is unknown.

TCRdb's table, derived via immunoSEQ multiplex PCR, lists solely in-frame clones and lacks some. The table includes 13,000 or so clones, under 85% detected once. Sequenced: CD8+ T cells sorted from blood. This rearrangement joins TRBV7-9 to TRBJ2-7, with 11 bases fitting TRBD2. This clonotype was sampled from a woman aged 55-69 years in good health. CDR3 residues: CASSFNPGLADEQYF. CDR3 nucleotides: TGTGCCAGCAGCTTCAACCCGGGACTAGCGGACGAGCAGTACTTC. Full variable domain (rest looked up from reference TRBV7-9 and TRBJ2-7): DTGVSQNPRHKITKRGQNVTFRCDPISEHNRLYWYRQTLGQGPEFLTYFQNEAQLEKSRLLSDRFSAERPKGSFSTLEIQRTEQGDSAMYLCASSFNPGLADEQYFGPGTRLTVT.